Below are 15 T cell receptor beta chains sequenced from a single sample in a study of immune aging and cytomegalovirus after organ transplant. Libraries came from microwell single-cell capture using BD Rhapsody targeted mRNA and AbSeq reagents. TCRdb re-derived calls from the single-cell sequencing reads in MiXCR, one entry per CDR3 protein. The table lists 20,000 to 25,000 distinct CDR3 sequences, around 34% of them singletons. Time point meaning: five sample-tagged time points from pre-transplant (day -1) to day 368 post-transplant, pooled. Antigens of these TCRs are unknown. The source material was CMV peptide-activated CD4+ and CD8+ T cells sorted from blood, sampled at five time points, pooled. As for subset: sorted CD8+CD137+ and CD4+CD154+ T cells after about 11 h CMV IE-1 peptide stimulation. The receptors shown here come from a female donor who had a heart transplant and CMV viremia.

This clonotype was seen only a few times. The V and J genes are TRBV4-1 and TRBJ2-5; D may be TRBD1 (6 bases). CDR1 MGHRA and CDR2 YSYEKL come from the germline V gene. V dropped 1 base and J dropped 10 bases, with 16 bases sitting between them. The CDR3 covers 14 residues. The chain's CDR3 is CASSQVGGLRGQYF. The DNA of the CDR3 is TGCGCCAGCAGCCAAGTAGGCGGGCTCAGGGGCCAGTACTTC.

The chain carries TRBV19 and TRBJ1-5; TRBD1 matches at 7 bases. Germline lookup yields CDR1 LNHDA and CDR2 SQIVND (reference sequence). CDR3 size: 17 residues. V dropped 4 bases and J dropped 6; count of bases not matched to a gene: 15. The CDR3 DNA is TGTGCCAGTAGTAAGGGAGGGGGCTTACCCAGGGGTCAGCCCCAGCATTTT. This gives the protein CASSKGGGLPRGQPQHF.

This clonotype was observed many times. The junction and the germline gene differ at one end; a read error may be behind it. J is TRBJ2-7 and V is TRBV4-1; the D is unclear. Germline V gene data show CDR1 as MGHRA and CDR2 as YSYEKL. The CDR3 totals 14 residues. CDR3 coding DNA: TGCGCCAGCAGCCAAGAAAAAGAGGCCCACGAGCGGTACTTC. Its protein is CASSQEKEAHERYF.

In its sample, this clonotype was seen a few times. V and J are TRBV30 and TRBJ1-1, with TRBD1 as a possible D gene (5 bases). The germline gives CDR1 GTSNPN, CDR2 SVGIG (reference sequence). Deletions cut 2 bases from V and 2 bases from J, with 18 bases between. This CDR3 is 16 amino acids long. This chain's CDR3 is CAWSPGLLSVNTEAFF. The CDR3 DNA is TGTGCCTGGAGTCCAGGGCTACTTTCCGTTAACACTGAAGCTTTCTTT.

This clonotype is judged medium-sized (0.01 to 0.1%). The V gene is TRBV7-2, the J gene TRBJ2-1; 8 positions match TRBD2. The CDR3 extends over 16 amino acids. Trimming cost V 1 base and J 15 bases; bases outside gene matches: 17. Per the germline V gene, CDR1 is SGHTA and CDR2 is FQGNSA. CDR3 bases: TGTGCCAGCAGCTTAGATCCAGCGGGAGTTCGTACAAAGGGGTTCTTC. Translated: CASSLDPAGVRTKGFF.

This clonotype is labeled medium-sized. The genes are TRBV4-1 and TRBJ2-7, with unresolved D. Germline CDR1 MGHRA, CDR2 YSYEKL. V dropped 0 bases and J dropped 5 bases, with 11 bases sitting between them. CDR3 size: 14 residues. CDR3 residues: CASSQEKEAHEQYF. In DNA, the CDR3 is TGCGCCAGCAGCCAAGAAAAAGAGGCCCACGAGCAGTACTTC.

The chain uses TRBV5-1 and TRBJ2-5, with 10 positions matching TRBD1. Germline CDR1 is SGHRS and CDR2 is YFSETQ. This CDR3 contains 14 residues. V gave up 2 bases and J gave up 3 bases; unmatched junction bases: 1. CDR3 sequence: CASSFGQGEETQYF. In DNA, the CDR3 is TGCGCCAGCAGCTTTGGACAGGGGGAAGAGACCCAGTACTTC.

This sequence joins TRBV7-2 and TRBJ2-7, with 8 nucleotides matching TRBD2. V gave up 5 bases and J gave up 2 bases; unmatched junction bases: 8. The CDR3 covers 15 residues. The germline V gene encodes CDR1 SGHTA and CDR2 FQGNSA. In DNA form, the CDR3 reads TGTGCCAGCAGCCGCCGGGGGGGAGGGCCCTACGAGCAGTACTTC. Protein sequence: CASSRRGGGPYEQYF.

The CDR3: CASSIEDRGINQPQHF. The CDR3 DNA sequence: TGTGCCAGTAGTATAGAGGACAGGGGGATTAATCAGCCCCAGCATTTT. V is TRBV19 and J is TRBJ1-5; 10 nucleotides line up with TRBD1. The CDR3 runs to 16 residues. Germline V lookup: CDR1 LNHDA, CDR2 SQIVND (reference sequence). After removal of 0 bases from V and 4 bases from J, the junction contained 3 bases not matched to a gene.

This clonotype was detected a few times. The chain recombines TRBV6-2 or TRBV6-3 with TRBJ2-7; D is ambiguous. CDR3 size: 15 residues. Germline V gene sequence: CDR1 MNHEY, CDR2 SVGEGT. V was trimmed by 6 bases and J by 2 bases, leaving 17 bases between them. The CDR3 loop is CASRRHLGPTYEQYF. CDR3 bases: TGTGCCAGCAGACGCCACCTCGGGCCGACCTACGAGCAGTACTTC.

V and J are TRBV19 and TRBJ2-1; 8 bases line up with TRBD2. Trimming removed 2 bases from V and 8 bases from J; junction bases left unmatched: 5. Germline V lookup: CDR1 LNHDA, CDR2 SQIVND (reference sequence). The CDR3 covers 14 residues. CDR3 sequence (DNA): TGTGCCAGTAGTATATCCCTAGCGGGCGATGAGCAGTTCTTC. Its translation: CASSISLAGDEQFF.

In its sample, this clonotype was seen once. V and J are TRBV30 and TRBJ2-5; D unclear. V shed 3 bases and J shed 6 bases, with 17 bases lying between them. The germline V gene has CDR1 GTSNPN and CDR2 SVGIG (reference sequence). The CDR3 runs 14 residues. CDR3 region: CAWSKIMGLQTQYF. The CDR3 DNA follows: TGTGCCTGGAGCAAAATTATGGGTTTGCAGACCCAGTACTTC.

This chain uses TRBV19 with TRBJ2-5; TRBD2 aligns across 9 bases. Trimming took 5 bases from V and 5 from J; bases not matched to a gene: 9. Germline V gives CDR1 LNHDA, CDR2 SQIVND (reference sequence). The CDR3 runs to 15 residues. The CDR3, as DNA: TGTGCCAGTAGTGCTAGATGGCGGGGGGGCGAGACCCAGTACTTC. It encodes CASSARWRGGETQYF.

As for this clonotype: Germline and junction disagree at one end, which may indicate a read error. CDR3 DNA sequence: TGTGCCAGCATAGCTAGCGGGGAAGGTGTGTCCGGGGAGCCGTTTTTT. Translating gives CASIASGEGVSGEPFF. This chain connects TRBV6-2 or TRBV6-3 to TRBJ2-2, with 9 bases that match TRBD2. CDR1 MNHEY and CDR2 SVGEGT come from the germline V gene. CDR3 length equals 16 residues.

The V gene is TRBV24-1, the J gene TRBJ2-2; either TRBD1 or TRBD2 may fit D (5 bases each). The CDR3 runs 14 residues. V lost 2 bases and J 5 bases, leaving 8 bases between the germline ends. The germline V gene encodes CDR1 KGHDR and CDR2 SFDVKD. In nucleotides, the CDR3 is TGTGCCACCAGTGATTATGAGGGGACCGGGGAGCTGTTTTTT. Its protein product is CATSDYEGTGELFF.